Listed here is a single T cell receptor beta chain. The sample comes from a study of OX40 agonist ivuxolimab in advanced cancers. Germline CDR1 is SGHAT and CDR2 is FQNNGV. This CDR3 has 14 amino acids. The V end was cut by 5 bases, the J end by 5 bases, with 12 bases between. Some clones are missing from TCRdb's copy, which holds only in-frame ones; the method was immunoSEQ multiplex PCR. The repertoire includes roughly 30,000 clones, over 90% of them detected once, and about 9% sits in the top ten. The receptor was derived from an adult with an advanced solid tumor such as melanoma, head and neck, liver or kidney cancer. The specimen was CD4+ or CD8+ T cells sorted from blood, collected in a trial of the OX40 agonist ivuxolimab. This sequence joins TRBV11-2 and TRBJ2-2; D unresolved. Here the CDR3 DNA reads TGTGCCAGCAGCCAGAGCATAGAGACCGGGGAGCTGTTTTTT. Translated, it gives CASSQSIETGELFF.